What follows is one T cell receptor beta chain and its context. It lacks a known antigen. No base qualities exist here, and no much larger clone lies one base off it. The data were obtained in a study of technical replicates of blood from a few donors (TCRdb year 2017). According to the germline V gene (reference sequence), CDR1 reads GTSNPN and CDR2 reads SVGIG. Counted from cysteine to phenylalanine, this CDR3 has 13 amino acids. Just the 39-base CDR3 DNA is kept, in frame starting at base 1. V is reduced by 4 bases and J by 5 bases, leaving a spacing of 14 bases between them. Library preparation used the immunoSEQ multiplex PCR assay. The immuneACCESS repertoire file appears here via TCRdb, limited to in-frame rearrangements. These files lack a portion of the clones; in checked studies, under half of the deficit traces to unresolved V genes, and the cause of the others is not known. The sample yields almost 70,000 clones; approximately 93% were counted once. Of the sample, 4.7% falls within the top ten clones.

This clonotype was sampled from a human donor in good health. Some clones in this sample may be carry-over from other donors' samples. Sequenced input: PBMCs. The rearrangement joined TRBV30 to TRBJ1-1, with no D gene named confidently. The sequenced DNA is TGTGCCTGGATTCACGGGGAAAGGACTGAAGCTTTCTTT. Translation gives CAWIHGERTEAFF.